This T cell receptor beta chain was sequenced for a study of T cells in tuberculosis. The repertoire was sequenced with immunoSEQ multiplex PCR; TCRdb's copy has only in-frame clones and lacks some. The profile covers more than 30,000 clones, with approximately 93% appearing a single time and 8% taken by the ten largest. Germline assignment: CDR1 SGHNT and CDR2 YENEEA. J lost 4 bases, V lost 1 base, and 6 bases had no gene match. This CDR3 comprises 17 residues. The origin of this receptor is a donor between 10 and 35 years old with latent tuberculosis or without tuberculosis infection. The chain couples TRBV11-3 to TRBJ2-5; 13 bases agree with TRBD2. The source material was PBMCs. DNA for the CDR3: TGTGCCAGCAGCTTAGGGACTAGCGGGAGCGGGGGAGAGACCCAGTACTTC. Translating it yields CASSLGTSGSGGETQYF.